A selection of T cell receptor beta chains follows, all from one sample in a study of cytomegalovirus exposure and HLA in healthy donors. Clones were sequenced by immunoSEQ multiplex PCR, and TCRdb holds only the in-frame ones, with some missing. The top ten clones hold around 0.24% of a sample with 200,000 or so clones, roughly 84% of them seen once. Material: PBMCs. The receptors come from a boy aged 10-17 years in good health and CMV-seronegative. Each CDR3 is given without its conserved first and last residue. The order of the fields is V gene, CDR3 length, CDR3 protein.

>TRBV5-1|15
ASSFSVGGLGTDTQY
>TRBV7-6|14
ASSLAVPGGMTEAF
>TRBV6-5|12
ASSYSGGYTEAF
>TRBV11-3|12
ASSPNRVAGELF
>TRBV28|12
ASSFRVPNEKLF
>TRBV2|15
ASSGPGLAGSPDTQY
>TRBV9|11
ASSVGTNNEQF
>TRBV7-6|13
ASSLGGGAPNEQF
>TRBV5-1|11
ASSPLGGEGYT
>TRBV9|16
ASSNSRDTLSGANVLT
>TRBV6-5|14
ASSSATGEGNQPQH
>TRBV7-8|17
ASSSYKPRQGRVDYGYT
>TRBV6-1|12
ASTGGPLDYEQY
>TRBV19|13
ASSVGTPNTGELF
>TRBV7-2|11
ASSLDGVYEQY
>TRBV2|11
ASTREKNTEAF
>TRBV9|12
ASSVGGQPYEQY
>TRBV7-6|14
ASSLGAGASTDTQY
>TRBV7-8|18
ASSLVSGTSGGGGTDTQY
>TRBV4-1|11
ASSQDWGGEQF
>TRBV2|11
ASRDRGGQPQH
>TRBV30|12
ACLPGGYNTEAF
>TRBV4-1|15
ASSYPGQTNSGNTIY
>TRBV2|10
ASSRVNQPQH
>TRBV6-6|11
ASKPGFTGELF
>TRBV18|11
ASSPKLNTEAF
>TRBV18|12
ASSPREGIPPQH
>TRBV6-1|13
ASSEGPVWSTEAF
>TRBV2|10
ASSAGVYGYT
>TRBV6-1|11
ASSEGSGNTIY
>TRBV28|11
ASRTGYYNEQF
>TRBV9|16
ASSVETSGGPGANVLT
>TRBV7-9|11
ASSPTGNTEAF
>TRBV5-1|11
ASSFSTYNEQF
>TRBV30|10
AWGGGAYEQY
>TRBV9|8
ASGGSGYT
>TRBV10-1|11
ASSLGLADTQY
>TRBV28|12
ASSSWTDLTEAF
>TRBV7-7|14
ASSPGGPGSADTQY
>TRBV6-1|13
ASTWDRGMNTEAF
>TRBV27|13
ASKVWGATNEKLF
>TRBV5-1|13
ASPIRLAGTYEQY
>TRBV11-2|10
ASSFPGTEAF
>TRBV13|10
ASSDRVGGYT
>TRBV7-9|15
ASSPGPTGVKDQPQH
>TRBV6-1|11
ASRGRGGEKLF
>TRBV7-6|15
ASSKGTANLNNQPQH
>TRBV21-1|17
ASSKKGQGIRRANEKLF
>TRBV9|13
ASSVGGGTGNTIY
>TRBV11-3|12
ASSPPGQPYEQY
>TRBV19|13
ASTLAGTNTDTQY
>TRBV4-1|14
ASSQDTGAAGNTIY
>TRBV13|12
ASSPPQGRSEAF
>TRBV9|12
ASSVGQGSDIQY
>TRBV7-2|14
ASSRQTVDRGDEQF
>TRBV6-1|11
ASSPTGNTEAF
>TRBV9|13
ASSVSSGVTDTQY
>TRBV12-5|13
ASAVSGQGDYEQY
>TRBV30|10
AWSPLASEQY